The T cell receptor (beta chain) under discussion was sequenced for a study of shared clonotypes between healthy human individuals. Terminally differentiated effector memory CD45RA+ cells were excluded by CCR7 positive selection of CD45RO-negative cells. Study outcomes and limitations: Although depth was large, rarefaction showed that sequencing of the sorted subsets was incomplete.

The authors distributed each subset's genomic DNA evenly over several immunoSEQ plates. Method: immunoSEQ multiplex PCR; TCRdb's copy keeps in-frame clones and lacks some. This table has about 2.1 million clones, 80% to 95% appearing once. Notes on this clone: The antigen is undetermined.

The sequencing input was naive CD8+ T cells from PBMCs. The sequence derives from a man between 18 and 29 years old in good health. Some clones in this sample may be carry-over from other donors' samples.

CDR3 sequence (DNA): TGTGCCAGCAGCGTCGGGACCACAGATACGCAGTATTTT. This codes for CASSVGTTDTQYF. V usage is TRBV7-9 and J usage is TRBJ2-3, with D tentatively TRBD1 or TRBD2 (5 bases each). The CDR3 sequence is 13 residues long. Germline lookup yields CDR1 SEHNR and CDR2 FQNEAQ (reference sequence). Trimming stripped 5 bases from V and 2 bases from J, with 8 bases between.